The 20 T cell receptor beta chains below come from one sample, sequenced in a study of type 1 and type 2 diabetes patients (dated by TCRdb to the mid-2010s). Instrument on record: Illumina MiSeq. For TCRbeta CDR3 amplification, the template was genomic DNA taken from the sorted T cell subsets. The TCRbeta CDR3 region was amplified by multiplex PCR using 30 forward and 13 reverse primers. TCRdb took the public reads, trimmed them with fastp at Q25, ran MiXCR for clone calling and kept in-frame beta chains. CDR3 protein sequences are deduplicated, and each keeps its most common genes and DNA. The sample table shows about 290,000 distinct CDR3 sequences, and approximately 45% are seen once. Together, the top ten hold 12% to 15% of the sample. Sequencing input: peripheral blood mononuclear cells (PBMCs). All receptors come from a man between 18 and 35 years old with type 2 diabetes.

This clonotype has just a few counts. This sequence joins TRBV20-1 and TRBJ1-2; D perhaps matches TRBD1 (6 bases). There are 12 residues in the CDR3. The V gene lost 5 bases and the J gene lost 4 bases, with 11 bases spanning the gap. Germline loops: CDR1 DFQATT, CDR2 SNEGSKA (reference sequence). The CDR3 sequence: CSAGQITYGYTF. CDR3 DNA: TGCAGTGCTGGACAGATAACCTATGGCTACACCTTC.

The J gene is TRBJ2-2, the V gene TRBV7-3; D is perhaps TRBD2 (7 bases). The CDR3 runs to 15 residues. V was clipped by 2 bases and J by 2 bases, with 9 bases between them. Germline V lookup: CDR1 SGHTA, CDR2 FQGTGA. CDR3 nucleotide sequence: TGTGCCAGCAGCTTAGGGGGGGGCAACACCGGGGAGCTGTTTTTT. Encoded protein: CASSLGGGNTGELFF.

V and J are TRBV7-3 and TRBJ2-1; no reliable D call. This CDR3 is built from 13 residues. Germline V gene sequence: CDR1 SGHTA, CDR2 FQGTGA. Trimming cost V 3 bases and J 5 bases, with 8 bases left between them. For the CDR3, the DNA is TGTGCCAGCAGCTTGGGCCAGCACAATGAGCAGTTCTTC. It translates to CASSLGQHNEQFF.

This clonotype was found many times. The chain joins TRBV7-8 to TRBJ1-2, with D possibly matching TRBD1 (6 bases). V was shortened by 5 bases and J by 1 base, with 8 bases between the two germline ends. CDR3 length equals 13 residues. Per germline, CDR1 SGHVS and CDR2 FQNEAQ. CDR3 bases: TGTGCCAGCAGCCGGGACATTAACTATGGCTACACCTTC. This gives the protein CASSRDINYGYTF.

This clonotype was seen a few times. This chain uses TRBV7-9 with TRBJ1-2; 8 positions match TRBD1. The CDR3 extends over 15 amino acids. J lost 8 bases, V lost 4 bases, and 12 bases had no gene match. Germline V gene lookup returns CDR1 SEHNR and CDR2 FQNEAQ (reference sequence). The CDR3 reads CASSSIAGQVGGYTF. The CDR3 region has the DNA TGTGCCAGCAGCTCCATCGCGGGACAGGTGGGGGGCTACACCTTC.

This clonotype was observed a few times. The junction does not match germline at one end; this may be a read error. The CDR3 spells CASSLRDTQYF. The DNA for the CDR3 is TGTGCCAGCAGCTTAAGGGATACGCAGTATTTT. The chain is built from TRBV5-1 and TRBJ2-3; D call uncertain. This CDR3 is 11 amino acids long. Germline CDR1 reads SGHRS; CDR2 reads YFSETQ.

The chain employs TRBV20-1 and TRBJ1-2, with 8 positions matching TRBD1. Germline V CDR1 and CDR2: DFQATT, SNEGSKA (reference sequence). V was clipped by 5 bases and J by 4 bases; unmatched bases: 6. This CDR3 comprises 13 residues. CDR3 coding DNA: TGCAGTGCTTACCCCGGGACAGGCTATGGCTACACCTTC. As protein: CSAYPGTGYGYTF.

This chain uses TRBV30 with TRBJ1-1; a possible D gene is TRBD1 (5 bases). In germline, CDR1 is GTSNPN, CDR2 SVGIG (reference sequence). CDR3 length equals 16 residues. V lost 2 bases to trimming and J lost 0 bases, with 16 bases between them. This CDR3 is CAWSSGTGSMNTEAFF. The CDR3 coding sequence is TGTGCCTGGAGTTCCGGGACGGGGAGTATGAACACTGAAGCTTTCTTT.

With respect to this clonotype: The junction and the germline gene differ at one end; a read error may be behind it. The chain joins TRBV19 to TRBJ2-5; TRBD1 or TRBD2 may be the D gene (5 bases each). The CDR3 is made up of 12 amino acids. Germline CDR1 is LNHDA and CDR2 is SQIVND (reference sequence). This CDR3 reads CASSTGQGTQYF. The CDR3 DNA follows: TGTGCCAGTAGTACGGGGCAAGGGACCCAGTACTTC. Using reference TRBV19 and TRBJ2-5 for the parts outside the CDR3, the full variable domain is DGGITQSPKYLFRKEGQNVTLSCEQNLNHDAMYWYRQDPGQGLRLIYYSQIVNDFQKGDIAEGYSVSREKKESFPLTVTSAQKNPTAFYLCASSTGQGTQYFGPGTRLLVL.

CDR3: CASSYGPPSVGEQYF. CDR3 coding DNA: TGTGCCAGCAGTTACGGTCCGCCCTCGGTTGGCGAGCAGTACTTC. The chain joins TRBV6-1 to TRBJ2-7; D remains ambiguous. This CDR3 is 15 amino acids long. Germline V CDR1 and CDR2: MNHNS, SASEGT. Trimming pared 5 bases from V and 6 bases from J, leaving 20 bases between.

The rearrangement uses TRBV20-1 and TRBJ2-7; D unresolved. V was cut by 1 base and J by 6 bases, with 10 bases left in between. The CDR3 is 12 amino acids. CDR1 is DFQATT and CDR2 is SNEGSKA in the germline V gene (reference sequence). Here the CDR3 DNA reads TGCAGTGCTAGAGTAAGGGAACCCGAGCAGTACTTC. This sequence encodes CSARVREPEQYF.

In its sample, this clonotype was seen a few times. The rearrangement joins TRBV6-5 to TRBJ2-7; 8 nucleotides agree with TRBD1. The J segment lost 5 bases and the V segment lost 7 bases, leaving 13 bases of the junction unmatched. This CDR3 comprises 15 residues. Germline assignment: CDR1 MNHEY and CDR2 SVGAGI. CDR3 bases: TGTGCCAGCACTTTGGGAAGACAGGGGTCACACGAGCAGTACTTC. As protein: CASTLGRQGSHEQYF.

A few counts support this clonotype. V gene TRBV11-1 combines with J gene TRBJ1-1; D is uncertain. Germline V gene data show CDR1 as SGHAT and CDR2 as FQDESV (reference sequence). The CDR3 is 15 residues long. Trimming removed 1 base at V and 6 bases at J, with 15 bases between. In nucleotides, the CDR3 is TGTGCCAGCAGCTTAGAGCGAACTTTGACTGCTGAAGCTTTCTTT. Translating it yields CASSLERTLTAEAFF. The full variable domain, rest sourced from reference TRBV11-1 and TRBJ1-1, is EAEVAQSPRYKITEKSQAVAFWCDPISGHATLYWYRQILGQGPELLVQFQDESVVDDSQLPKDRFSAERLKGVDSTLKIQPAELGDSAMYLCASSLERTLTAEAFFGQGTRLTVV.

The rearrangement links TRBV30 to TRBJ1-1, with a weak D call TRBD1 (6 bases). The CDR3 runs to 16 residues. Deletions cut 0 bases from V and 3 bases from J, with 17 bases between. The germline gives CDR1 GTSNPN, CDR2 SVGIG (reference sequence). CDR3 nucleotides: TGTGCCTGGAGTGTTGAGCAGGGGCTCGTCTACACTGAAGCTTTCTTT. This sequence encodes CAWSVEQGLVYTEAFF.

This clonotype was detected a few times. The chain joins TRBV7-2 to TRBJ2-3, with D hard to call. V was clipped by 4 bases and J by 0 bases, with 8 bases between them. Per germline, CDR1 SGHTA and CDR2 FQGNSA. The CDR3 loop spans 14 amino acids. CDR3 in amino acids: CASSYDRSTDTQYF. The CDR3 nucleotides are TGTGCCAGCAGCTACGACCGTAGCACAGATACGCAGTATTTT. Variable domain in full (rest from reference TRBV7-2 and TRBJ2-3): GAGVSQSPSNKVTEKGKDVELRCDPISGHTALYWYRQSLGQGLEFLIYFQGNSAPDKSGLPSDRFSAERTGGSVSTLTIQRTQQEDSAVYLCASSYDRSTDTQYFGPGTRLTVL.

Turning to this clonotype: A much larger clone differs from this one at a single base, so this may be a read error. The rearrangement links TRBV25-1 to TRBJ1-2; 9 nucleotides agree with TRBD1. V dropped 10 bases and J dropped 7; count of bases not matched to a gene: 4. The germline V gene has CDR1 MGHDK and CDR2 SYGVNS. The CDR3 totals 11 residues. CDR3 sequence: CAIRTGAGYTF. CDR3 nucleotides: TGTGCCATCAGGACAGGGGCTGGCTACACCTTC.

This clonotype showed up just a few times. The rearrangement joins TRBV5-1 to TRBJ2-1; the D gene is possibly TRBD2 (6 bases). This CDR3 contains 14 residues. Trimming pared 4 bases from V and 3 bases from J, leaving 11 bases between. The germline V gene encodes CDR1 SGHRS and CDR2 YFSETQ. CDR3 region: CASSPGGFYNEQFF. CDR3 in DNA: TGCGCCAGCAGCCCCGGGGGTTTCTACAATGAGCAGTTCTTC. The full variable domain, in which reference TRBV5-1 and TRBJ2-1 provide the parts outside the CDR3, is KAGVTQTPRYLIKTRGQQVTLSCSPISGHRSVSWYQQTPGQGLQFLFEYFSETQRNKGNFPGRFSGRQFSNSRSEMNVSTLELGDSALYLCASSPGGFYNEQFFGPGTRLTVL.

This clonotype was seen only once. The V and J genes are TRBV13 and TRBJ2-5; 8 bases line up with TRBD2. Germline CDR1 reads PRHDT; CDR2 reads FYEKMQ (reference sequence). The junction had 10 bases not matched to a gene; V was cut back by 8 bases and J by 11 bases. The CDR3 runs 12 residues. The CDR3: CASGYGGGSQYF. The CDR3 DNA reads as TGTGCCAGCGGCTATGGCGGGGGGTCTCAGTACTTC.

Only a few counts were recorded for this clonotype. The chain links TRBV30 to TRBJ1-4; D is undetermined. Germline CDR1 and CDR2: GTSNPN and SVGIG (reference sequence). V was clipped by 6 bases and J by 8 bases, with 16 bases between them. The CDR3 consists of 13 residues. As DNA, the CDR3 is TGTGCCTGCCCGACGCCTTTGGCCGAAAAACTGTTTTTT. It is translated as CACPTPLAEKLFF.

This clonotype was detected ten times or more. This rearrangement joins TRBV30 to TRBJ1-2; 7 bases are shared with TRBD1. The V segment lost 5 bases and the J segment 0 bases; nucleotides outside the gene matches: 12. The V gene's germline CDR1 is GTSNPN and CDR2 SVGIG (reference sequence). This CDR3 is built from 16 residues. The CDR3 region has the DNA TGTGCCTGGTTTAAACCCACCGGGACAGCTAACTATGGCTACACCTTC. It is translated as CAWFKPTGTANYGYTF.